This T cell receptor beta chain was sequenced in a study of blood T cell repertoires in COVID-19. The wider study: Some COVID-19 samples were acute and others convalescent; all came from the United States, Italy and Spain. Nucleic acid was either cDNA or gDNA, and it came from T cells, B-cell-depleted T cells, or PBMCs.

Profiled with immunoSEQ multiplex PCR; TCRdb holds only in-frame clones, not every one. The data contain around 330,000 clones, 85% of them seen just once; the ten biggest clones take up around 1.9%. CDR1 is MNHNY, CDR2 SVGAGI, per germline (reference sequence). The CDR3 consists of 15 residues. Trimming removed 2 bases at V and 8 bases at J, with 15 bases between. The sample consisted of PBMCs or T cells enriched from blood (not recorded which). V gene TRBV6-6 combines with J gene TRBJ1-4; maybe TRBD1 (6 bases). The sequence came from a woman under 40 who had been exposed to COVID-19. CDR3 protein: CASSYVQGPLEKLFF. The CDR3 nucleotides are TGTGCCAGCAGTTACGTACAGGGCCCCTTAGAAAAACTGTTTTTT.